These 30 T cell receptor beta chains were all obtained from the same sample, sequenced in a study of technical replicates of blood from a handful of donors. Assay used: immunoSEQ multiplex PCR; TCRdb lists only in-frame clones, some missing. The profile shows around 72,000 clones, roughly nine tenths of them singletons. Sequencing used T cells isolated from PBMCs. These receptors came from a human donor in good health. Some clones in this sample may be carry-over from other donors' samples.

The CDR3 coding sequence is TGTGCCAGCTCACTTCCTGGGGCCCGCCCCGGGGAGCTGTTTTTT. Translated: CASSLPGARPGELFF. The V call is TRBV18, the J call TRBJ2-2, with D tentatively TRBD1 (5 bases). The CDR3 extends over 15 amino acids. Germline CDR1 reads KGHSH; CDR2 reads LQKENI. Trimming pared 4 bases from V and 6 bases from J, leaving 15 bases between. The full variable domain, rest sourced from reference TRBV18 and TRBJ2-2, is NAGVMQNPRHLVRRRGQEARLRCSPMKGHSHVYWYRQLPEEGLKFMVYLQKENIIDESGMPKERFSAEFPKEGPSILRIQQVVRGDSAAYFCASSLPGARPGELFFGEGSRLTVL.

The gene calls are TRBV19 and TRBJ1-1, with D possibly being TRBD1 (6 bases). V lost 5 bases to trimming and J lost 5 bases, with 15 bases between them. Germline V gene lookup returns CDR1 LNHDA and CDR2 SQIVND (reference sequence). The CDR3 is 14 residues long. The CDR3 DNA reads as TGTGCCAGTAGTCCCCGGGGGGGGACAACTGAAGCTTTCTTT. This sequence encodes CASSPRGGTTEAFF.

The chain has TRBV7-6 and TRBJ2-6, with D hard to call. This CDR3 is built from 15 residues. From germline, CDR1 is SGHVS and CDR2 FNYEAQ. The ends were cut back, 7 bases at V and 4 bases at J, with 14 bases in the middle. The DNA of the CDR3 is TGTGCCAGCACTCAGCCCGGGTCAGGGGCCAACGTCCTGACTTTC. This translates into CASTQPGSGANVLTF.

The CDR3 nucleotides read TGCACCAGCAGCCCTACCGCCACTGAAGCTTTCTTT. Protein product: CTSSPTATEAFF. V is TRBV1 and J is TRBJ1-1. TRBV1 is designated a pseudogene. The CDR3 length is 12 residues.

CDR3 coding DNA: TGTGCCAGCAGCCCCGACAGGTGGGGAGAGACCCAGTACTTC. Translation: CASSPDRWGETQYF. The chain is built from TRBV5-4 and TRBJ2-5; a possible D gene is TRBD1 (6 bases). V lost 4 bases and J 4 bases, leaving 14 bases between the germline ends. From germline, CDR1 is SGHNT and CDR2 YYREEE (reference sequence). This CDR3 has 14 amino acids.

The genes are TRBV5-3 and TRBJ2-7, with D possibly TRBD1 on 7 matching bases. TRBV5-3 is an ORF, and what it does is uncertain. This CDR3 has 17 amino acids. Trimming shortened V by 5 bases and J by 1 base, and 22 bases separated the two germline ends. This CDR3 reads CARSSRRRGDASYEQYF. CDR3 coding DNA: TGTGCCAGAAGTTCCCGTCGCAGGGGGGACGCATCCTACGAGCAGTACTTC.

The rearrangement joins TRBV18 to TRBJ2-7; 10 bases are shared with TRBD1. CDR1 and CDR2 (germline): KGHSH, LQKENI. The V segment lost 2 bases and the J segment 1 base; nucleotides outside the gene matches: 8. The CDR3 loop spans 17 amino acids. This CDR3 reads CASSPLGTGVNSYEQYF. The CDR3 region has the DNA TGTGCCAGCTCACCATTGGGGACAGGGGTTAATTCCTACGAGCAGTACTTC.

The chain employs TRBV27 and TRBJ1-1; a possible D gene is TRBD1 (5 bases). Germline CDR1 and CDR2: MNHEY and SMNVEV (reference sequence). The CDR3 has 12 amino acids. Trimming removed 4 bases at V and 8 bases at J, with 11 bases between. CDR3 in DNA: TGTGCCAGCAGTTCCCGGGGGGGGGAAGCTTTCTTT. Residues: CASSSRGGEAFF.

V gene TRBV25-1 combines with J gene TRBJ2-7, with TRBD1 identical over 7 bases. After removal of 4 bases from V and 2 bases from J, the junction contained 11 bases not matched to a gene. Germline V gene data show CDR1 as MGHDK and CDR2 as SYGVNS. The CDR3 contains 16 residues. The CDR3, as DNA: TGTGCCAGCAGTGGCGACCAGGGACAGCGAACCTACGAGCAGTACTTC. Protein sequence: CASSGDQGQRTYEQYF.

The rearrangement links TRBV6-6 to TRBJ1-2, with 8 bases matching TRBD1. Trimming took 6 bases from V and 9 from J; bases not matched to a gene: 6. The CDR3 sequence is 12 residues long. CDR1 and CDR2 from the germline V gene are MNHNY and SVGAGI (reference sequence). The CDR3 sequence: CASSPQGESYTF. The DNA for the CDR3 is TGTGCCAGCAGCCCACAGGGGGAAAGCTACACCTTC.

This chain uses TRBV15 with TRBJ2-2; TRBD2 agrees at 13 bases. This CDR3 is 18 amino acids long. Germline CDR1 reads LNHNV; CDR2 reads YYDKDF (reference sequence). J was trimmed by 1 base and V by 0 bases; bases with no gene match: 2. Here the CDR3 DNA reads TGTGCCACCAGCAGAGAGGGGACTAGCGGGGTGAACACCGGGGAGCTGTTTTTT. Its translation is CATSREGTSGVNTGELFF.

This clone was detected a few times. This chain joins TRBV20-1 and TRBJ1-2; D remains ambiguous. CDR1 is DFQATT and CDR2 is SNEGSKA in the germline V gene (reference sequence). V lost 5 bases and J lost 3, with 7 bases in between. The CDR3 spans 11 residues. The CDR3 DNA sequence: TGCAGTGCTCCTGTTGACTATGGCTACACCTTC. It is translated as CSAPVDYGYTF.

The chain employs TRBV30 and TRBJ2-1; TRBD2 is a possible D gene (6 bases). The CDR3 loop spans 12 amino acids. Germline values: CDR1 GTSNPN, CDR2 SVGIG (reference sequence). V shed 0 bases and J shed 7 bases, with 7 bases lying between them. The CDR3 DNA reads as TGTGCCTGGAGTGTTCGGGGGAATGAGCAGTTCTTC. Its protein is CAWSVRGNEQFF.

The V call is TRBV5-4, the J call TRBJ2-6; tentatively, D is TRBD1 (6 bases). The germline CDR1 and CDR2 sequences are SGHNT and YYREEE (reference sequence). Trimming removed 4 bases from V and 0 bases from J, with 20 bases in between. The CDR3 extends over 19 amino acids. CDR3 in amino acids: CASSGQNYQISSGANVLTF. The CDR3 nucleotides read TGTGCCAGCAGCGGACAGAATTACCAAATCAGCTCTGGGGCCAACGTCCTGACTTTC.

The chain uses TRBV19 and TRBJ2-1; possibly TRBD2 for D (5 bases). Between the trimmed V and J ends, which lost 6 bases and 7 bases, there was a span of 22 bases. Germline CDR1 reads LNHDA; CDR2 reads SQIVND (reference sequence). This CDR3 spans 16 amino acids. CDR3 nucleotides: TGTGCCAGTAGCTCCATCGAGGGTGGCCGATTGAATGAGCAGTTCTTC. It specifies CASSSIEGGRLNEQFF.

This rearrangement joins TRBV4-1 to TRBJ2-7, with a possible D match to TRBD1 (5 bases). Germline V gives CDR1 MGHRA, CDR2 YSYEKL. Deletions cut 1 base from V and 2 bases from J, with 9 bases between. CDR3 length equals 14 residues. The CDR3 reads CASSQGLGAYEQYF. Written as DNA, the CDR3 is TGCGCCAGCAGCCAAGGCCTAGGGGCCTACGAGCAGTACTTC.

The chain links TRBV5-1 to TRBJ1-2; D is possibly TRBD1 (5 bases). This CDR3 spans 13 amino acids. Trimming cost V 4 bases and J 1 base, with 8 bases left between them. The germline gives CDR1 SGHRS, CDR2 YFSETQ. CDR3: CASSRGINYGYTF. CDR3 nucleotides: TGCGCCAGCAGCCGGGGGATTAACTATGGCTACACCTTC.

CDR3 region: CASSPHSGAYNEQFF. DNA of the CDR3: TGTGCCAGCAGTCCCCATAGCGGCGCCTACAATGAGCAGTTCTTC. The J gene is TRBJ2-1, the V gene TRBV6-5; D possibly corresponds to TRBD2 (6 bases). V gave up 5 bases and J gave up 2 bases, with 13 bases separating them. The CDR3 totals 15 residues. The germline V gene has CDR1 MNHEY and CDR2 SVGAGI.

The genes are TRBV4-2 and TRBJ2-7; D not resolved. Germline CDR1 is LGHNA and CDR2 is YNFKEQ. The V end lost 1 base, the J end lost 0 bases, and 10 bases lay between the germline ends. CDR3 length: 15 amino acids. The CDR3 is CASSQVGGSSYEQYF. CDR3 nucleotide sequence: TGTGCCAGCAGCCAAGTAGGCGGATCCTCCTACGAGCAGTACTTC.

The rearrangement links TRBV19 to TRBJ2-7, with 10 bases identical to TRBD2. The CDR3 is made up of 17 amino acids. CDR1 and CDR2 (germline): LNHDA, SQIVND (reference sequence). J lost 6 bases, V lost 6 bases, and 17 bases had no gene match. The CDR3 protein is CASSNLAGDLSHLEQYF. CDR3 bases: TGTGCCAGTAGCAATCTAGCGGGGGACCTCTCCCATCTCGAGCAGTACTTC.

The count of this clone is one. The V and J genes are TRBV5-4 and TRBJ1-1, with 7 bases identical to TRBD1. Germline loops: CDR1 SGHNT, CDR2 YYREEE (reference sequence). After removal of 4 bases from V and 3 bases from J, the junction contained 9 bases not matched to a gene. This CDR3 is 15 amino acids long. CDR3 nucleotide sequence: TGTGCCAGCAGCAAGGGACTCCAGGGGGACACTGAAGCTTTCTTT. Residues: CASSKGLQGDTEAFF.

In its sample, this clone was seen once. CDR3 coding DNA: TGTGCCAGCAGGCGGGGTAGCGGGGGGACCTACGAGCAGTACTTC. This sequence encodes CASRRGSGGTYEQYF. The chain carries TRBV2 and TRBJ2-7; 10 bases agree with TRBD2. CDR3 size: 15 residues. With 6 bases clipped from V and 2 bases from J, the junction kept 7 bases outside the gene matches. CDR1 is SNHLY and CDR2 is FYNNEI in the germline V gene.

This CDR3 is CASSYQGHGTQYF. CDR3 DNA sequence: TGTGCCAGCAGTTACCAGGGGCACGGGACCCAGTACTTC. The chain couples TRBV6-5 to TRBJ2-5, with a possible D match to TRBD1 (6 bases). Per the germline V gene, CDR1 is MNHEY and CDR2 is SVGAGI. V was cut by 2 bases and J by 7 bases, with 11 bases left in between. This CDR3 is built from 13 residues.

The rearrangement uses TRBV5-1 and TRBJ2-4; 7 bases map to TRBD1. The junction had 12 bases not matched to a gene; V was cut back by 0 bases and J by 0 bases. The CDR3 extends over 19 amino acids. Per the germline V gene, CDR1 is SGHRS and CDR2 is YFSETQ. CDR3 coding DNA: TGCGCCAGCAGCTTGGACAGGGGCCTCTCTCGGGTAGCCAAAAACATTCAGTACTTC. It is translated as CASSLDRGLSRVAKNIQYF.

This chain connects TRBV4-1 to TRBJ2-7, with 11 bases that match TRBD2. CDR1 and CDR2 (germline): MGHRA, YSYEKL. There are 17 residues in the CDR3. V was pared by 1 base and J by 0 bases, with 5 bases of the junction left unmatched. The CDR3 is CASSQGLTSGVSYEQYF. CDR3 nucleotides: TGCGCCAGCAGCCAAGGGCTGACTAGCGGGGTCTCCTACGAGCAGTACTTC.

The CDR3 loop is CASSYSGTAYEQYF. In DNA, the CDR3 is TGTGCCAGCAGTTACTCTGGGACAGCCTACGAGCAGTACTTC. This chain uses TRBV6-5 with TRBJ2-7; the match to TRBD1 covers 7 bases. The germline gives CDR1 MNHEY, CDR2 SVGAGI. The CDR3 consists of 14 residues. The J segment lost 2 bases and the V segment lost 0 bases, leaving 1 base of the junction unmatched.

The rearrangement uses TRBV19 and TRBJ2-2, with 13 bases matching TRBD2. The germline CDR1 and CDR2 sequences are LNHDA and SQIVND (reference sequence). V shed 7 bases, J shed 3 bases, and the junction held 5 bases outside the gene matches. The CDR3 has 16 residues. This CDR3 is CASKALAGGDTGELFF. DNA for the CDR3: TGTGCCAGTAAGGCACTAGCGGGAGGGGACACCGGGGAGCTGTTTTTT.

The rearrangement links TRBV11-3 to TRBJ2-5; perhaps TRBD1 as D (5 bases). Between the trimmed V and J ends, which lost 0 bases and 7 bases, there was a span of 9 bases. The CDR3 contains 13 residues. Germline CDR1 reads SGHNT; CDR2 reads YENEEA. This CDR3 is CASSLDREGTQYF. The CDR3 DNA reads TGTGCCAGCAGCTTAGACAGGGAAGGGACCCAGTACTTC. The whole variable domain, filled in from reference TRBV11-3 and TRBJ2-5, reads EAGVVQSPRYKIIEKKQPVAFWCNPISGHNTLYWYLQNLGQGPELLIRYENEEAVDDSQLPKDRFSAERLKGVDSTLKIQPAELGDSAVYLCASSLDREGTQYFGPGTRLLVL.

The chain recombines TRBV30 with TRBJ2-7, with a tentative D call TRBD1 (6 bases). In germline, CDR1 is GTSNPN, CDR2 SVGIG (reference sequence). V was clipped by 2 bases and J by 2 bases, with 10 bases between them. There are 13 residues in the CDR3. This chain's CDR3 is CAWSHGTPYEQYF. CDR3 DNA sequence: TGTGCCTGGAGTCACGGGACACCCTACGAGCAGTACTTC.

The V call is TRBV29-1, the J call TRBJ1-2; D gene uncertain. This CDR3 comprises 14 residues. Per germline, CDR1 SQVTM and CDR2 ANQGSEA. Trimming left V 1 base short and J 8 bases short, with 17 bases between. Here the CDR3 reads CSVEVPWQLWGYTF. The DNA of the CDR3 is TGCAGCGTTGAAGTCCCCTGGCAACTATGGGGCTACACCTTC.